What follows describes a single T cell receptor beta chain. The antigen this receptor binds is unknown. There are no base qualities to consult, and no much larger clone falls within one base. In total, 666 healthy bone marrow donors made up the cohort. At the time of sampling, every cohort member was nominally healthy, though immune exposures that went unrecorded were likely present. The donor was CMV seropositive and was included in the group of 250 to 300 seropositive cohort members. A peripheral blood sample was collected from each donor, and TCR beta sequencing was performed on peripheral blood mononuclear cells. The Qiagen DNeasy Blood Extraction Kit was used to extract genomic DNA from the blood cell samples. Receptors were amplified or captured by the immunoSEQ multiplex PCR assay. For the multiplex PCR, a mixture combining 60 forward primers for TCR Vbeta segments and 13 reverse primers for TCR Jbeta segments was used. A multiplex PCR assay on genomic DNA amplified the CDR3 region of rearranged TCR beta genes. Amplified TCR beta libraries were sequenced as 87-base-pair reads on the Illumina HiSeq System. Per the source publication's procedure: Across the 640 or so repertoires, a later analysis counted tens of millions of unique TCR beta chains, around 11 million of which were shared by at least two donors. To remove PCR and sequencing errors, raw reads were error-corrected and collapsed into unique sequences using a nearest-neighbor algorithm that merged closely related sequences. Alignment of CDR3 sequences to IMGT reference sequences was used to assign V, D and J gene segments. For a sequence to be retained, a match of at least six nucleotides was required to both a V gene segment and a J gene segment. A rearrangement counted as productive if the CDR3 had no stop codons and remained in frame with V and J, and every other rearrangement counted as non-productive. CDR3 was defined by IMGT convention, running from the second conserved V-encoded cysteine to the conserved J-encoded phenylalanine. Sequences without an unambiguous match to a single V gene segment were excluded from the earlier analysis of a few hundred of the donors. In an earlier analysis of 587 of the donors, V segments were called functional above 56.7% productive rearrangements and were called segregating when the between-donor standard deviation exceeded 5%. A statistical classification framework was developed to diagnose cytomegalovirus status using the catalog of TCR beta chain sequences. In a later analysis, TCR nucleotide sequences were compared against IMGT/GENE-DB human TR gene sequences so that V and J genes could be assigned. In a later analysis, CDR3 sequences and most-parsimonious VDJ recombination scenarios were assigned using the TCRdist pipeline. In a later analysis, every TCR beta chain was defined by the combination of its CDR3 amino acid sequence and its V-gene family, and reads without a unique V-gene family were dropped. In a later analysis, 500 to 700 highly shared, low-generation-probability nucleotide sequences were removed to address suspected cross-contamination and a sequencing artifact. In a later analysis, a clonal expansion index was calculated for each public chain from normalized within-repertoire ranks of inferred template counts. In a later analysis, generation probabilities were computed with a VDJ recombination model fitted to out-of-frame rearrangements, and the resulting probabilities were checked against IGoR. A later analysis scored TCR-TCR, TCR-HLA and TCR-CMV co-occurrence with hypergeometric tests, applying a repertoire-size bias correction to TCR pairs. In a later analysis, false discovery rates were estimated by permuting HLA or CMV assignments 20 times. A later analysis grouped co-occurring TCRs with DBSCAN, adding TCRdist sequence similarity when clustering within HLA-allele-positive subsets. Repertoires with fewer than 30,000 or more than 120,000 public chains, plus five repertoires with anomalous nucleotide sharing, were excluded from co-occurrence clustering. Here the immuneACCESS table is served through TCRdb, limited to in-frame sequences with V and J called. Missing clones are a known gap in these copies; in checked studies unresolved V genes cover under half, and the rest lacks a known reason. V, J and clone size are taken as reported in that table, and D and trimming were inferred from the DNA itself. The sample records some 150,000 clones, roughly 80% of which are singletons. The top ten constitute about 7.7% of the sample.

This entry belongs to a study of cytomegalovirus exposure and HLA in healthy donors (dated by TCRdb to the late 2010s). Regarding the complete study: According to an earlier analysis of 550 to 700 of the donors, some 180 million T cells yielded over 100 million unique TCR beta sequences and 276 Gb of sequence data. An early release that covered 640 HLA-typed donors contained around 330 gigabases of sequencing data and roughly 84 million unique TCR sequences. The genetic ancestry cluster associated with self-reported Caucasian donors included 81% of the approximately 410 genotyped donors. The aim of the study was to test whether cataloging public T cell receptors could identify signatures of past pathogen exposure. Using immunosequencing, the study profiled T cell repertoires from around 680 subjects and related those repertoires to cytomegalovirus serostatus. A separate validation cohort of roughly 110 different subjects was used in addition to the roughly 720-subject first cohort. To predict cytomegalovirus infection status, the study brought together high-throughput TCR immunosequencing, statistical association of individual TCRs with disease status, and machine learning. A later analysis re-examined previously published TCR beta repertoires from roughly 650 donors and added high-resolution HLA genotyping to investigate patterns of TCR occurrence. In the later analysis, no new phenotypic data were used to find candidate immune exposures; instead, reliance was placed on TCR beta sequences and their occurrence across donors. An earlier analysis of 587 of the donors used high-throughput TCR beta sequencing to judge whether each TCR beta V gene segment behaved as functional or pseudogenic. Donor age, sex, ethnicity and CMV serostatus were compiled alongside the repertoire data. In a later genetic analysis, genome-wide SNP genotypes for about 55% of the 666 donors were used, and that subset was treated as a discovery cohort. Every repertoire in the discovery cohort had been generated on one and the same sequencing platform. HLA typing included class I and class II loci at four-digit resolution. The number of donors typed differed by locus, with about 620-630 for A, B, C, DRB1 and DQB1, more than 500 for DQA1, 600 to 610 for DPA1, and over 400 for DPB1. Four or five DR-DQ haplotypes were handled as single units for association and clustering because linkage in the cohort was strong. Across some 400 genotyped donors of the cohort, an average of roughly 200,000 unique TCR beta nucleotide sequences per donor were sequenced, and 15% to 20% of those sequences were non-productive.

Overall study results and their limits: The authors suggested that the approach could potentially be extended to other disease states and immunological phenotypes. A later analysis found that HLA-associated TCR beta chains were more clonally expanded and had lower generation probabilities than equally common non-associated chains. In a later analysis, TCR association rates were found to vary across HLA loci, with the most associated TCRs seen for DRB1 alleles and the fewest for HLA-C alleles. In a later analysis, 16,951 TCR beta sequences were associated with specific HLA alleles at a false discovery rate of 0.05. Only TCR beta chains were sequenced in this cohort, and the absence of alpha or paired-chain data limited detectable features. An association between a missense DCLRE1C variant and V-gene and J-gene trimming of TCR beta chains was found in a later genetic analysis and replicated in an independent cohort. Roughly uniform sequencing depth across donors was assumed in presence/absence analyses, although this assumption may not hold. Cytomegalovirus status was reported to be diagnosed by the classifier with high specificity and sensitivity in both the original and validation cohorts. Because some donors lacked HLA typing at each locus, the association tests relied only on the typed subset. A cluster of highly shared sequence variants was judged likely to be a technical artifact of the sequencing pipeline. The 87-base-pair reads could not distinguish some IMGT-functional V segments, including TRBV6-2 and TRBV6-3, so those segments were excluded. The study listed 164 TCR beta chains as associated with cytomegalovirus. In a later genetic analysis, fewer N-insertions in productive TCRs were reported among donors in an Asian-associated ancestry cluster than the roughly 710-donor mean. A further reported finding was that TCR beta sequences accurately predicted the HLA-A and HLA-B alleles for most subjects in the first cohort. In an earlier analysis of around 500 of the donors, most TCR beta V segments appeared in productive rearrangements about 87% or about 30% of the time, broadly matching IMGT annotations. Linkage disequilibrium might explain the correlated functional status among segregating V segments, but an unknown experimental factor could not be excluded. While some public TCRs were present in many individuals, most TCR sequences turned up only very rarely across donors. In vitro tests confirmed that a few of the cytomegalovirus-associated TCR beta chains recognize cytomegalovirus antigens. When HLA alleles, especially DR and DQ, strongly co-occurred, TCR associations were difficult to assign to individual alleles. Several of the top co-occurrence clusters appeared to be linked to parvovirus B19, influenza, CMV and Epstein-Barr virus, according to a later analysis. A later analysis found that most CMV-associated TCR beta chains appeared HLA-restricted, with HLA associations seemingly driven largely by CMV exposure. Because counts were too low, some 16 rarely observed V segments, including chromosome 9 orphons, were excluded from the earlier analysis of 500 to 700 of the donors. CMV serostatus was the only immune exposure information available for the cohort.

As encoded in the germline V gene, CDR1 is SGDLS while CDR2 is YYNGEE. After removal of 3 bases from V and 1 base from J, the junction retains 7 bases not matched to a gene. The cysteine opens and the phenylalanine closes a CDR3 of 17 amino acids. Only CDR3 DNA remains: 51 bases, in frame from the first base. The sequenced sample consisted of PBMCs. The chain couples TRBV9 to TRBJ2-3, with 11 bases aligning to TRBD2. The receptor was derived from a woman aged 25 to 39 in good health and CMV-seropositive. The sequenced DNA is TGTGCCAGCAGCGGCGCTAGCGGGGGGCCGGGCACAGATACGCAGTATTTT. Translated, this gives CASSGASGGPGTDTQYF.